This T cell receptor beta chain was retrieved from a study of monozygotic twins with inflammatory bowel disease. This CDR3 is built from 14 residues. TCRdb reprocessed the 5' RACE reads and reports one entry per CDR3 protein, with no DNA. The clone table shows approximately 200,000 distinct CDR3 sequences, with the ten largest holding approximately 1.6%. The sequencing input was blood. The chain employs TRBV12-3 or TRBV12-4 and TRBJ1-1; TCRdb outputs TRBD1, but without DNA this stays unchecked. This clonotype originated in a human donor with ulcerative colitis or Crohn's disease, or a healthy co-twin of an affected twin (not recorded which). CDR3: CASGLTGLTTEAFF.